A single sample is the source of the 22 T cell receptor beta chains below, sequenced in a study of blood T cells in healthy people across ages. A J-beta primer mix and a sample-barcoded 5' primer were used in a second PCR of roughly 6 to 11 cycles. TCRdb itself ran the 5' RACE reads through MiXCR, one entry per CDR3 protein. The sample has around 1,500,000 distinct CDR3 sequences; about 28% are singletons. Input material: blood. The origin of the receptors is a woman aged 25 to 39 in good health.

The chain employs TRBV7-9 and TRBJ2-7; TRBD1 matches at 9 bases. Trimming at V came to 7 bases and at J to 8 bases, leaving 12 bases not matched to a gene. Per the germline V gene, CDR1 is SEHNR and CDR2 is FQNEAQ (reference sequence). The CDR3 is 14 amino acids. The CDR3 nucleotides are TGTGCCAGCAACAAAATGGACAGGGGATTCAAGCAGTACTTC. It translates to CASNKMDRGFKQYF. The complete variable domain, with remaining parts taken from reference TRBV7-9 and TRBJ2-7, reads DTGVSQNPRHKITKRGQNVTFRCDPISEHNRLYWYRQTLGQGPEFLTYFQNEAQLEKSRLLSDRFSAERPKGSFSTLEIQRTEQGDSAMYLCASNKMDRGFKQYFGPGTRLTVT.

This sequence joins TRBV5-1 and TRBJ1-4, with D possibly being TRBD1 (6 bases). The V end lost 6 bases, the J end lost 0 bases, and 12 bases lay between the germline ends. The CDR3 extends over 15 amino acids. Germline CDR1 SGHRS, CDR2 YFSETQ. For the CDR3, the DNA is TGCGCCAGCACAGGGGACATCTCAACTAATGAAAAACTGTTTTTT. Amino acid sequence: CASTGDISTNEKLFF.

The V and J genes are TRBV3-1 and TRBJ1-2, with D tentatively TRBD1 (5 bases). Trimming shortened V by 0 bases and J by 3 bases, and 14 bases separated the two germline ends. Germline CDR1 is LGHDT and CDR2 is YNNKEL (reference sequence). The length of the CDR3 is 16 residues. CDR3 region: CASSQDRKRGHYGYTF. The CDR3 nucleotides read TGTGCCAGCAGCCAAGATAGGAAGAGGGGCCACTATGGCTACACCTTC.

This clonotype was counted a few times. The rearrangement uses TRBV2 and TRBJ2-1, with D unclear. The CDR3 loop spans 12 amino acids. Trimming pared 8 bases from V and 7 bases from J, leaving 12 bases between. Germline V CDR1 and CDR2: SNHLY, FYNNEI. For the CDR3, the DNA is TGTGCCAGCTCAGAGGCGGAAAATGAGCAGTTCTTC. Translation gives CASSEAENEQFF.

This chain links TRBV11-2 with TRBJ2-1, with D perhaps given as TRBD1 or TRBD2 (5 bases each). This CDR3 spans 15 amino acids. V was cut by 0 bases and J by 12 bases, with 18 bases left in between. Germline V lookup: CDR1 SGHAT, CDR2 FQNNGV. The CDR3 is CASSLDWDGSGVQFF. The CDR3 DNA reads as TGTGCCAGCAGCTTAGATTGGGACGGATCTGGTGTGCAGTTCTTC.

The chain has TRBV30 and TRBJ1-2, with D unclear. The CDR3 has 15 residues. With 0 bases removed from V and 4 bases from J, the gap between germline ends came to 15 bases. Looked up from germline, CDR1 is GTSNPN and CDR2 is SVGIG (reference sequence). Here the CDR3 reads CAWSVGTAFGYGYTF. CDR3 nucleotide sequence: TGTGCCTGGAGTGTAGGAACAGCCTTCGGCTATGGCTACACCTTC.

As to this clonotype: A junction boundary mismatches the germline segment, possibly from a read error. This chain links TRBV16 with TRBJ1-6; TRBD1 might be the D (5 bases). Germline loops: CDR1 KGHSY, CDR2 FQNENV. The CDR3 runs 15 residues. In nucleotides, the CDR3 is TGTACCAGCAGCCAATCCGGTCAGGGTGATTCACCCCTCCACTTT. It yields the protein CTSSQSGQGDSPLHF.

This clonotype was found a few times. The chain uses TRBV20-1 and TRBJ2-5; 8 bases line up with TRBD1. The CDR3 loop spans 14 amino acids. CDR1 and CDR2 (germline): DFQATT, SNEGSKA (reference sequence). Trimming took 5 bases from V and 5 from J; bases not matched to a gene: 10. This CDR3 is CSALRTGTRETQYF. DNA for the CDR3: TGCAGTGCTTTAAGGACAGGGACTCGGGAGACCCAGTACTTC.

This clonotype turned up a few times. The chain employs TRBV28 and TRBJ2-1; D gene unclear. V dropped 4 bases and J dropped 10 bases, with 23 bases sitting between them. This CDR3 is built from 16 residues. CDR1 and CDR2 from the germline V gene are MDHEN and SYDVKM. The CDR3 DNA is TGTGCCAGCAGTTCCCCCAGGTCCTCATATCGCTACGAGCAGTTCTTC. Translating gives CASSSPRSSYRYEQFF.

V is TRBV7-3 and J is TRBJ2-5, with D perhaps TRBD2 (6 bases). This CDR3 is 15 amino acids long. Trimming shortened V by 5 bases and J by 2 bases, and 15 bases separated the two germline ends. CDR1 and CDR2 (germline): SGHTA, FQGTGA. CDR3 residues: CASSPESGTQETQYF. In DNA form, the CDR3 reads TGTGCCAGCAGCCCGGAATCGGGGACTCAAGAGACCCAGTACTTC.

The V gene is TRBV11-2, the J gene TRBJ2-4, with D possibly matching TRBD1 (6 bases). The J call is uncertain, as TRBJ2-5 better fits the DNA end. Germline values: CDR1 SGHAT, CDR2 FQNNGV. CDR3 length equals 15 residues. For the CDR3, the DNA is TGTGCCAGCAGCTTAGATCTCGCCAGGGGAGAGACCCAGTACTTC. It is translated as CASSLDLARGETQYF.

A note on this clonotype: A much bigger clone sits one base away, suggesting this may be a read error. The chain links TRBV20-1 to TRBJ2-5; D remains unclear. Trimming shortened V by 0 bases and J by 5 bases, and 4 bases separated the two germline ends. CDR3 length: 11 residues. CDR1 is DFQATT, CDR2 SNEGSKA, per germline (reference sequence). The CDR3 reads CSARDWETQYF. Written as DNA, the CDR3 is TGCAGTGCTAGAGATTGGGAGACCCAGTACTTC.

This clonotype was detected only a few times. The gene calls are TRBV7-6 and TRBJ2-3; no reliable D call. Trimming cost V 8 bases and J 0 bases, with 9 bases left between them. The CDR3 contains 13 residues. The germline V gene encodes CDR1 SGHVS and CDR2 FNYEAQ. The CDR3 region is CASCRTSTDTQYF. In DNA form, the CDR3 reads TGTGCCAGCTGCCGCACTAGCACAGATACGCAGTATTTT.

In its sample, this clonotype was seen a few times. The chain combines TRBV5-1 with TRBJ1-2; D gene uncertain. The V end lost 0 bases, the J end lost 4 bases, and 7 bases lay between the germline ends. Per the germline V gene, CDR1 is SGHRS and CDR2 is YFSETQ. CDR3 length: 13 amino acids. CDR3 residues: CASSLDTVYGYTF. In DNA, the CDR3 is TGCGCCAGCAGCTTGGATACGGTCTATGGCTACACCTTC.

The chain employs TRBV28 and TRBJ1-5; no firm D call. V lost 6 bases, J lost 9 bases, and 18 bases lay in between. CDR1 MDHEN and CDR2 SYDVKM come from the germline V gene. The CDR3 runs to 14 residues. The DNA of the CDR3 is TGTGCCAGCAGCCCGGACGGGCTCTCTCGGCCCCAGCATTTT. This translates into CASSPDGLSRPQHF.

This clonotype was counted only a few times. The gene calls are TRBV6-6 and TRBJ2-1; weak D call: TRBD2 (6 bases). The ends were cut back, 4 bases at V and 8 bases at J, with 21 bases in the middle. Germline CDR1 reads MNHNY; CDR2 reads SVGAGI (reference sequence). The CDR3 is 16 residues long. The CDR3 reads CASSSIAGLTGDEQFF. In DNA form, the CDR3 reads TGTGCCAGCAGTTCAATCGCCGGACTGACGGGAGATGAGCAGTTCTTC.

The CDR3, as DNA: TGTGCCAGCAGTAATGTAGACACAGATACGCAGTATTTT. It translates to CASSNVDTDTQYF. The chain couples TRBV12-3 or TRBV12-4 to TRBJ2-3; D not certain. The CDR3 contains 13 residues. Between the trimmed V and J ends, which lost 5 bases and 2 bases, there was a span of 8 bases.

The DNA for the CDR3 is TGTGCCAGCAGCTCTAGGGGGGGACGGACTAGGTCCACCGGGGAGCTGTTTTTT. This sequence encodes CASSSRGGRTRSTGELFF. This chain joins TRBV9 and TRBJ2-2; weak D call: TRBD2 (7 bases). The CDR3 loop spans 18 amino acids. Germline lookup yields CDR1 SGDLS and CDR2 YYNGEE. The V and J ends lost 4 bases and 4 bases respectively, with 23 bases between them.

In the case of this clonotype: A much larger clone lies a single base off, so this may be a read error. This chain uses TRBV20-1 with TRBJ2-5, with TRBD2 matching 11 bases. The CDR3 covers 13 residues. Trimming removed 5 bases from V and 11 bases from J; junction bases left unmatched: 10. CDR1 and CDR2 from the germline V gene are DFQATT and SNEGSKA (reference sequence). As DNA, the CDR3 is TGCAGTGCTGGGACTAGCGGCTACAATGAGCAGTACTTC. It specifies CSAGTSGYNEQYF.

This clonotype was counted only a few times. The genes are TRBV5-5 and TRBJ2-2; D gene uncertain. This CDR3 has 13 amino acids. Germline CDR1 SGHKS, CDR2 YYEKEE (reference sequence). V lost 4 bases to trimming and J lost 6 bases, with 10 bases between them. CDR3 sequence reads: CASSAGSAGELFF. In DNA, the CDR3 is TGTGCCAGCAGCGCAGGATCTGCCGGGGAGCTGTTTTTT. The complete variable domain, with remaining parts taken from reference TRBV5-5 and TRBJ2-2, reads DAGVTQSPTHLIKTRGQQVTLRCSPISGHKSVSWYQQVLGQGPQFIFQYYEKEERGRGNFPDRFSARQFPNYSSELNVNALLLGDSALYLCASSAGSAGELFFGEGSRLTVL.

In the case of this clonotype: One end of the junction varies from germline; a read error may be responsible. The gene calls are TRBV12-3 or TRBV12-4 and TRBJ2-3, with D tentatively TRBD1 or TRBD2 (5 bases each). CDR3 size: 15 residues. The DNA for the CDR3 is TGTGCCAGCCTCAGTGGGAGAAGGGGAGCAGATGCGCAGTATTTT. Amino acid sequence: CASLSGRRGADAQYF.

This clonotype was seen many times. The chain carries TRBV6-5 and TRBJ2-7; 11 bases match TRBD2. V gave up 5 bases and J gave up 2 bases; unmatched junction bases: 5. The germline V gene has CDR1 MNHEY and CDR2 SVGAGI. The CDR3 contains 15 residues. CDR3 sequence (DNA): TGTGCCAGCAGTACCGGACTAGCGGGTCCCTACGAGCAGTACTTC. Translating it yields CASSTGLAGPYEQYF.